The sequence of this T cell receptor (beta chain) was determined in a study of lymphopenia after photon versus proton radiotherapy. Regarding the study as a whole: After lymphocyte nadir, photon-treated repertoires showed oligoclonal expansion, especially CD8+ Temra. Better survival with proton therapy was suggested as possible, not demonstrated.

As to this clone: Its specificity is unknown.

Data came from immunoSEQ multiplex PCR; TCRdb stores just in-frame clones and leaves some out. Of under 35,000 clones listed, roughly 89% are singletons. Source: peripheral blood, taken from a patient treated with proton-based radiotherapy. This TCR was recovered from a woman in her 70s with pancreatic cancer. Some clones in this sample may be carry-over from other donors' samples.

Here the CDR3 DNA reads TGTGCCAGCAGCCCCGGACAGGGAGCGGAGACCCAGTACTTC. Translating gives CASSPGQGAETQYF. The chain combines TRBV7-6 with TRBJ2-5; 8 bases map to TRBD1. Unmatched junction bases numbered 7, after V lost 5 bases and J lost 5 bases. From germline, CDR1 is SGHVS and CDR2 FNYEAQ. The CDR3 contains 14 residues. Using reference TRBV7-6 and TRBJ2-5 for the parts outside the CDR3, the full variable domain is GAGVSQSPRYKVTKRGQDVALRCDPISGHVSLYWYRQALGQGPEFLTYFNYEAQQDKSGLPNDRFSAERPEGSISTLTIQRTEQRDSAMYRCASSPGQGAETQYFGPGTRLLVL.